This TCR beta chain was profiled in a study of cytomegalovirus exposure and HLA in healthy donors. Data came from immunoSEQ multiplex PCR; TCRdb stores just in-frame clones and leaves some out. The sample yields approximately 140,000 clones, approximately 86% seen once. This clone was detected a few times. CDR1 and CDR2 from the germline V gene are SNHLY and FYNNEI. This CDR3 comprises 13 residues. The V end lost 4 bases, the J end lost 0 bases, and 6 bases lay between the germline ends. J is TRBJ1-1 and V is TRBV2, with D possibly TRBD1 on 6 matching bases. Sequencing was carried out using PBMCs. This receptor was obtained from a young man in good health and CMV-seropositive. The CDR3 coding sequence is TGTGCCAGCAGTGGGGACATGAACACTGAAGCTTTCTTT. It yields the protein CASSGDMNTEAFF.